The next 16 T cell receptor beta chains were all read from a single sample in a study of blood T cell repertoires in COVID-19. Sequencing was performed with immunoSEQ multiplex PCR; in TCRdb, only in-frame clones are kept and a portion is missing. This table has 200,000 to 300,000 clones, approximately 87% appearing once. The sample comprised peripheral blood. Receptors originate from a man aged 60-69 years with acute or convalescent COVID-19.

The chain carries TRBV28 and TRBJ2-7; D may be TRBD2 (5 bases). In germline, CDR1 is MDHEN, CDR2 SYDVKM. The CDR3 is made up of 14 amino acids. Trimming left V 1 base short and J 2 bases short, with 9 bases between. CDR3 amino acids: CASSLSGFPYEQYF. The CDR3 region has the DNA TGTGCCAGCAGTTTATCGGGGTTTCCCTACGAGCAGTACTTC.

The CDR3, as DNA: TGTGCCAGCAGTTCGGCCGGGACAGGCATCTACGAGCAGTACTTC. This sequence encodes CASSSAGTGIYEQYF. V usage is TRBV7-3 and J usage is TRBJ2-7, with 8 nucleotides matching TRBD1. Trimming cost V 6 bases and J 3 bases; bases outside gene matches: 10. Germline V gene data show CDR1 as SGHTA and CDR2 as FQGTGA. The CDR3 runs to 15 residues.

The V call is TRBV7-3, the J call TRBJ2-6; 11 bases are a match to TRBD1. Germline assignment: CDR1 SGHTA and CDR2 FQGTGA. This CDR3 spans 18 amino acids. Trimming at V came to 2 bases and at J to 3 bases, leaving 6 bases not matched to a gene. The CDR3 coding sequence is TGTGCCAGCAGCTTACTCGGGACAGGGGGAGGTGGGGCCAACGTCCTGACTTTC. It translates to CASSLLGTGGGGANVLTF. The full variable domain, with the rest looked up from reference TRBV7-3 and TRBJ2-6, is GAGVSQTPSNKVTEKGKYVELRCDPISGHTALYWYRQSLGQGPEFLIYFQGTGAADDSGLPNDRFFAVRPEGSVSTLKIQRTERGDSAVYLCASSLLGTGGGGANVLTFGAGSRLTVL.

This clone was recorded a few times. This chain links TRBV5-1 with TRBJ1-1, with D perhaps matching TRBD1 (5 bases). V was cut by 4 bases and J by 5 bases, with 18 bases left in between. Germline V gene lookup returns CDR1 SGHRS and CDR2 YFSETQ. This CDR3 is 15 amino acids long. Here the CDR3 DNA reads TGCGCCAGCAGCCCCCGTTGGGGGGTCGGGACTGAAGCTTTCTTT. Its protein is CASSPRWGVGTEAFF.

The CDR3 loop is CASSPSLGGTDTQYF. For the CDR3, the DNA is TGTGCCAGCAGCCCGAGCCTCGGGGGCACAGATACGCAGTATTTT. This rearrangement joins TRBV5-5 to TRBJ2-3; a weak D match, TRBD2 (5 bases). Germline V lookup: CDR1 SGHKS, CDR2 YYEKEE (reference sequence). There are 15 residues in the CDR3. V was clipped by 4 bases and J by 1 base, with 13 bases between them.

In this sample, this clone turned up once. The gene calls are TRBV19 and TRBJ1-5; D is unresolved. This CDR3 spans 15 amino acids. Germline assignment: CDR1 LNHDA and CDR2 SQIVND (reference sequence). V was clipped by 6 bases and J by 1 base, with 13 bases between them. Here the CDR3 reads CASSPRSWSNQPQHF. Written as DNA, the CDR3 is TGTGCCAGTAGCCCCAGGTCATGGAGCAATCAGCCCCAGCATTTT.

This clone was counted once. CDR3 in DNA: TGTGCCAGCAGCTTAGGTCCGGGACAGGGTAAGAATGAGCAGTTCTTC. Amino acid sequence: CASSLGPGQGKNEQFF. The V call is TRBV11-3, the J call TRBJ2-1, with 9 bases lining up with TRBD1. The CDR3 runs 16 residues. With V trimmed by 1 base and J by 7 bases, 8 bases remained unmatched. The germline CDR1 and CDR2 sequences are SGHNT and YENEEA.

J is TRBJ2-7 and V is TRBV3-1 (or the pseudogene TRBV3-2), with 7 bases that match TRBD1. Trimming cost V 3 bases and J 3 bases; bases outside gene matches: 8. The CDR3 has 15 amino acids. Germline V gives CDR1 LGHDT, CDR2 YNNKEL (reference sequence). The CDR3 spells CASSHARQGVYEQYF. The CDR3 DNA is TGTGCCAGCAGCCATGCTAGACAGGGAGTCTACGAGCAGTACTTC.

This chain links TRBV19 with TRBJ2-2; the match to TRBD2 covers 9 bases. V trimming: 4 bases; J trimming: 0 bases; junction bases outside the gene matches: 12. Germline V gives CDR1 LNHDA, CDR2 SQIVND (reference sequence). The CDR3 has 19 residues. The DNA of the CDR3 is TGTGCCAGTAGTACATATACCTGGCGGGAGGGCCCGAACACCGGGGAGCTGTTTTTT. Its translation is CASSTYTWREGPNTGELFF. The complete variable domain, with remaining parts taken from reference TRBV19 and TRBJ2-2, reads DGGITQSPKYLFRKEGQNVTLSCEQNLNHDAMYWYRQDPGQGLRLIYYSQIVNDFQKGDIAEGYSVSREKKESFPLTVTSAQKNPTAFYLCASSTYTWREGPNTGELFFGEGSRLTVL.

This clone was found once. The rearrangement joins TRBV29-1 to TRBJ2-1, with 9 bases fitting TRBD2. Trimming removed 7 bases from V and 7 bases from J; junction bases left unmatched: 11. Germline loops: CDR1 SQVTM, CDR2 ANQGSEA. CDR3 length: 14 residues. The CDR3 DNA reads as TGCAGCGCCGAGGGTAGCGGGAGTCCTAATGAGCAGTTCTTC. Encoded protein: CSAEGSGSPNEQFF.

The chain uses TRBV19 and TRBJ1-1; 7 nucleotides match TRBD1. CDR3 length equals 14 residues. The V and J ends lost 5 bases and 11 bases, in that order; junction bases with no gene match: 14. CDR1 LNHDA and CDR2 SQIVND come from the germline V gene (reference sequence). The CDR3 nucleotides read TGTGCCAGTAGTCTTCGACAGGGTACGATGGATGCTTTCTTT. Translated: CASSLRQGTMDAFF.

The chain couples TRBV27 to TRBJ2-3; TRBD2 matches at 9 bases. The CDR3 contains 17 residues. The junction had 9 bases not matched to a gene; V was cut back by 0 bases and J by 5 bases. CDR1 is MNHEY, CDR2 SMNVEV, per germline (reference sequence). The CDR3 spells CASSLSRGGRAGDTQYF. CDR3 DNA sequence: TGTGCCAGCAGTTTATCGAGAGGCGGGAGGGCCGGAGATACGCAGTATTTT.

The V call is TRBV4-1, the J call TRBJ2-1, with 11 bases aligning to TRBD1. Trimming removed 4 bases from V and 7 bases from J; junction bases left unmatched: 3. Germline CDR1 reads MGHRA; CDR2 reads YSYEKL. The CDR3 has 14 amino acids. The CDR3 region is CASSLGTGGNEQFF. CDR3 in DNA: TGCGCCAGCAGCCTAGGGACAGGGGGAAATGAGCAGTTCTTC.

The genes are TRBV18 and TRBJ2-7; 9 bases are shared with TRBD2. Per germline, CDR1 KGHSH and CDR2 LQKENI. The CDR3 is made up of 13 amino acids. V dropped 6 bases and J dropped 5; count of bases not matched to a gene: 5. The CDR3 coding sequence is TGTGCCAGCTCGCGGGGGGGAAAGGACGAGCAGTACTTC. It translates to CASSRGGKDEQYF.

This clone was seen a single time. The genes are TRBV30 and TRBJ1-6, with D possibly matching TRBD1 (5 bases). Germline V lookup: CDR1 GTSNPN, CDR2 SVGIG (reference sequence). The V and J ends lost 3 bases and 8 bases respectively, with 11 bases between them. The CDR3 has 13 residues. CDR3 in amino acids: CAWRGPGDSPLHF. CDR3 sequence (DNA): TGTGCCTGGAGAGGACCGGGGGATTCACCCCTCCACTTT.

This clone has a handful of counts. This CDR3 reads CASSIVPEVNTEAFF. The CDR3 DNA reads TGTGCCAGTAGTATAGTTCCAGAAGTGAACACTGAAGCTTTCTTT. The J gene is TRBJ1-1, the V gene TRBV19; D not certain. V was cut by 1 base and J by 0 bases, with 9 bases left in between. CDR1 is LNHDA, CDR2 SQIVND, per germline (reference sequence). The CDR3 runs 15 residues.